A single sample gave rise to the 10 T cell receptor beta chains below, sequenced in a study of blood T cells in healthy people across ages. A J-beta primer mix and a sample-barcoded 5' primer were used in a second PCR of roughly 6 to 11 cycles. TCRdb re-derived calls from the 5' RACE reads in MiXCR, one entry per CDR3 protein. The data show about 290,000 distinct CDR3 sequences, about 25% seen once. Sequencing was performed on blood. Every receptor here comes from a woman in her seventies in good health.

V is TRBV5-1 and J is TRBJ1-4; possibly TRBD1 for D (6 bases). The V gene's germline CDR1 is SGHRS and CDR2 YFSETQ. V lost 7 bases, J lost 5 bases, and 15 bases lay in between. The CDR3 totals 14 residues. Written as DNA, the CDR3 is TGCGCCAGCCGATACGGGACACACAATGAAAAACTGTTTTTT. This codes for CASRYGTHNEKLFF.

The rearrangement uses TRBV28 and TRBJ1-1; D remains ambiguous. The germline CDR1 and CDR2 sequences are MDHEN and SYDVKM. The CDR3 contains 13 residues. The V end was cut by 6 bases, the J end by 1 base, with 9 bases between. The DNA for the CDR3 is TGTGCCAGCAGCCCTAGACAGAACACTGAAGCTTTCTTT. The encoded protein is CASSPRQNTEAFF.

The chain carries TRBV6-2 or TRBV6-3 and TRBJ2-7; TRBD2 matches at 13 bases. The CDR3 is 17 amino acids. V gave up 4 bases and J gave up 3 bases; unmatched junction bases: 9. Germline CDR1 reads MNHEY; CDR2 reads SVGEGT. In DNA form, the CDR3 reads TGTGCCAGCAGTTCCTCATCGACTAGCGGGGGGCGCTACGAGCAGTACTTC. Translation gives CASSSSSTSGGRYEQYF.

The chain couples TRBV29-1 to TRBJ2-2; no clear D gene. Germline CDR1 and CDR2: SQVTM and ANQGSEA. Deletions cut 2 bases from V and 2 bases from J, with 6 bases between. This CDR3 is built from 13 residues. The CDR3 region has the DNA TGCAGCGTTGAACCAGTCAACACCGGGGAGCTGTTTTTT. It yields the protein CSVEPVNTGELFF.

The CDR3 region is CASSLYRSNEKLFF. In DNA form, the CDR3 reads TGTGCCAGCAGTTTATACCGATCTAATGAAAAACTGTTTTTT. The rearrangement joins TRBV12-3 or TRBV12-4 to TRBJ1-4; no reliable D call. The CDR3 loop spans 14 amino acids. V was clipped by 2 bases and J by 3 bases, with 7 bases between them.

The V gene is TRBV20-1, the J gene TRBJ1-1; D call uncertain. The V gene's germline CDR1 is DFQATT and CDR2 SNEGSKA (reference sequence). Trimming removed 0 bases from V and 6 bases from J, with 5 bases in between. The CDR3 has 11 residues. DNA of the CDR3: TGCAGTGCTAGAGAAGGATCTGAAGCTTTCTTT. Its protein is CSAREGSEAFF.

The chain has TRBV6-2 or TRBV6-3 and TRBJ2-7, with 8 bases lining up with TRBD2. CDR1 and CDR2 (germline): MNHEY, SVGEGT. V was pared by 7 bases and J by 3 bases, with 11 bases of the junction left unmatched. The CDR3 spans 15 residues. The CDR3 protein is CASTELAELNYEQYF. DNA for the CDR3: TGTGCCAGCACCGAACTAGCGGAGCTAAACTACGAGCAGTACTTC.

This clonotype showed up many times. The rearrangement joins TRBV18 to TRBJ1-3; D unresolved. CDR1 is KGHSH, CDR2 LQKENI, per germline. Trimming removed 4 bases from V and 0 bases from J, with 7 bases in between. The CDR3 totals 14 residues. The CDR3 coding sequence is TGTGCCAGCTCACTTGATAACTCTGGAAACACCATATATTTT. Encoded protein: CASSLDNSGNTIYF.

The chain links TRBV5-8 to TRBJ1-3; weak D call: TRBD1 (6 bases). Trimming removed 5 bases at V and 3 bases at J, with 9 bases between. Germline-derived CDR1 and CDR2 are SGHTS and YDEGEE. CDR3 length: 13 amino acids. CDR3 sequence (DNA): TGTGCCAGCAGGGGGACACTTGGAAACACCATATATTTT. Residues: CASRGTLGNTIYF.

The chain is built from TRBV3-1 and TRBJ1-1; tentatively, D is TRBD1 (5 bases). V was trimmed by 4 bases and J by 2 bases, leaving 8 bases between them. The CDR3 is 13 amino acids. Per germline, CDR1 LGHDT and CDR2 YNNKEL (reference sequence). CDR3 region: CASSLGANTEAFF. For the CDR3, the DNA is TGTGCCAGCAGCCTCGGGGCCAACACTGAAGCTTTCTTT. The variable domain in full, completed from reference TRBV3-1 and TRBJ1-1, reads DTAVSQTPKYLVTQMGNDKSIKCEQNLGHDTMYWYKQDSKKFLKIMFSYNNKELIINETVPNRFSPKSPDKAHLNLHINSLELGDSAVYFCASSLGANTEAFFGQGTRLTVV.